This T cell receptor (beta chain) was identified during a study of blood T cells in healthy people across ages. A second PCR, run for 7 to 11 cycles, used a sample-barcoded 5' primer plus a J-beta primer mix. MiXCR, run by TCRdb on the 5' RACE reads, gives a single entry per CDR3 protein. The repertoire includes roughly 1,300,000 distinct CDR3 sequences, around 55% of them detected once, and 6.7% sits in the top ten. This CDR3 is built from 16 residues. The J segment lost 0 bases and the V segment lost 5 bases, leaving 4 bases of the junction unmatched. In germline, CDR1 is SGHVS, CDR2 FQNEAQ. Study outcomes and limitations: In older individuals, TCR beta diversity per million T cells was lower, falling roughly linearly with age. Diversity estimates from one million T cells were considered underestimates.

This clonotype was observed many times. Its antigen is currently unknown. The chain is built from TRBV7-8 and TRBJ2-3; 11 nucleotides agree with TRBD2. The TCR sequence derives from a man between 18 and 29 years old in good health. Sequences were obtained from blood. The chain's CDR3 is CASSQGLAASTDTQYF. The CDR3, as DNA: TGTGCCAGCAGCCAGGGACTAGCGGCTAGCACAGATACGCAGTATTTT.